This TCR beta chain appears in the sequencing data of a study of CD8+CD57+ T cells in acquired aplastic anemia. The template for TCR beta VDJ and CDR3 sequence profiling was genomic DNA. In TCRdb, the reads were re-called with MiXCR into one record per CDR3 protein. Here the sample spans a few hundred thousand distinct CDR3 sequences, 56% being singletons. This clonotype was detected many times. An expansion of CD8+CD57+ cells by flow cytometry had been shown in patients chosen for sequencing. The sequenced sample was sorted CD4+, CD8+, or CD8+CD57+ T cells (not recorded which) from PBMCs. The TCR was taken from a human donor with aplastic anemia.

The CDR3 region has the DNA TGTGCCAGCAGCGCCCGCCCTGTAAGGGACAGGGTAGCCACCGGGGAGCTGTTTTTT. Translating gives CASSARPVRDRVATGELFF. The rearrangement joins TRBV9 to TRBJ2-2; TRBD1 matches at 9 bases. CDR3 size: 19 residues. Germline lookup yields CDR1 SGDLS and CDR2 YYNGEE. J gave up 4 bases and V 3 bases, and 16 bases lay outside the gene matches.